This T cell receptor beta chain was obtained from a study of cytomegalovirus exposure and HLA in healthy donors. V was cut by 0 bases and J by 5 bases, with 4 bases left in between. The CDR3 covers 11 residues. The V gene's germline CDR1 is GTSNPN and CDR2 SVGIG (reference sequence). The PCR employed 60 Vbeta primers together with 13 Jbeta primers. TCRdb keeps only in-frame clones here, not all; method: immunoSEQ multiplex PCR. The sample includes roughly 100,000 clones, roughly 72% of them seen just once. Sequencing input: PBMCs. The sequence derives from a man younger than 45 in good health and CMV-seropositive. V and J are TRBV30 and TRBJ2-5; unclear D gene. Written as DNA, the CDR3 is TGTGCCTGGAGTGTACTTGAGACCCAGTACTTC. Amino acids: CAWSVLETQYF.